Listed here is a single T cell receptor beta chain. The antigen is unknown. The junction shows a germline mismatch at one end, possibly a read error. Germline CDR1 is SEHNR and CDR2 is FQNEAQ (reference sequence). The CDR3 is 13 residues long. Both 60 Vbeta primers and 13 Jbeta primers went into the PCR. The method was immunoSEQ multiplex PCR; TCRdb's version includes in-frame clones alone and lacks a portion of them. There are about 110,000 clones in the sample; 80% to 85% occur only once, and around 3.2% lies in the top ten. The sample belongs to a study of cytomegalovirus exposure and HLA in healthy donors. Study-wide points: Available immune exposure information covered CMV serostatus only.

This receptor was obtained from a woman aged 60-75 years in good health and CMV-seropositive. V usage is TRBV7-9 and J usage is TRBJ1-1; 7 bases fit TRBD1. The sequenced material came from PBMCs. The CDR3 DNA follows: TGTTCCAGCAGGTCGGACAGGCTGACTGAAGCTTTCTTT. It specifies CSSRSDRLTEAFF.